The clone carrying this T cell receptor (beta chain) has a handful of counts. Antigen specificity is unknown. MiXCR, applied by TCRdb to the 5' RACE reads, yields one record per CDR3 protein. The data contain 200,000 to 250,000 distinct CDR3 sequences, 25% to 35% of them singletons. The CDR3 totals 14 residues. The germline V and J ends were trimmed by 4 bases and 7 bases, with 13 bases remaining between them. The germline CDR1 and CDR2 sequences are SEHNR and FQNEAQ (reference sequence). The data derive from a study of T-cell memory formation after mild COVID-19. Notes on the study in general: Some SARS-CoV-2-responding clones were already detected in memory before infection.

The gene calls are TRBV7-9 and TRBJ2-2; D is uncertain. This clonotype was obtained from an adult woman who had mild COVID-19 (a few samples of this study predate the infection). Cell type and time point are not known. The sample comprised PBMCs or a T cell subset sorted from them (not recorded which). The DNA for the CDR3 is TGTGCCAGCAGCTCAAAGTGGCCAGGCGGGGAGCTGTTTTTT. Protein: CASSSKWPGGELFF.